This entry concerns a single T cell receptor beta chain. The antigen this receptor binds is unknown. No base quality values were provided; no much bigger clone lies one nucleotide off. TCRbeta CDR3 regions were amplified from genomic DNA using the immunoSEQ Assay, a bias-controlled multiplex PCR. The authors' pipeline ran thus. The number of nucleated cells in each sample was estimated from the amplification of reference gene primers within the assay. To quantify the absolute abundance of each unique TCRbeta CDR3 rearrangement, sequence reads were collapsed and filtered. For each sample, productive Simpson clonality was calculated by taking the square root of Simpson's diversity index across productive rearrangements. TCRdb stores this immuneACCESS table with in-frame sequences only. Part of the clones is absent; in the studies checked, under half of the shortfall reflects unresolved V genes, and no reason is known for the rest. Clone size and V and J calls were adopted from that table, with D and trimming inferred from the DNA. In all, the sample holds approximately 170,000 clones, and about nine tenths of those were seen once. Together, the top ten hold approximately 9.4% of the sample.

The record originates from a study of blood T cell repertoires in COVID-19 (dated by TCRdb to about 2020). Regarding the study in general: Samples from collaborators originated in the United States, Italy and Spain and spanned both the acute and convalescent phases of COVID-19. Where available, HLA class I and class II types were taken from metadata supplied by the sample provider and were not determined by assay-based typing. A freely available public database, intended as a resource for researchers studying the immune response to SARS-CoV-2, is where the repertoires were released. Deeply sampled blood TCRbeta repertoires from subjects exposed to, actively infected with, or recovered from COVID-19 were included in the dataset. Nearly every sample came with metadata listing a de-identified subject ID, COVID-19 status, age in years and sex. Samples came from the ongoing ImmuneRACE study (first 160 participants) plus 1,254 subjects from 6 global collaborators. The material from the prospective study consisted of cDNA or gDNA derived from T cells, B-cell-depleted T cells, or PBMCs. The investigation overall reported the following: How much clinical and demographic metadata was included differed by source and by participant, and the metadata was provided uncurated.

The germline V gene yields SGHNT for CDR1 and YENEEA for CDR2. V lost 0 bases and J lost 3 bases; the stretch between them is 9 bases long. The CDR3 runs 14 amino acids, cysteine and phenylalanine included. The read is trimmed to its CDR3 DNA, 42 bases read in frame from base 1. Participants in the prospective study were aged roughly 18 to 100 years, lived in some 24 United States geographic areas, and enrolled through a virtual design. To assign participants to cohorts, the prospective study relied on clinical history that participants themselves reported in a screening survey and a study questionnaire. Recovered participants in ImmuneRACE Cohort 3 were defined as having two consecutive negative NP/OP PCR tests, clearance from a healthcare professional, or resolution of symptoms. In the prospective study, whole blood, serum and a nasopharyngeal or oropharyngeal swab were collected from each participant by mobile phlebotomists. Additional blood draws and questionnaires over an approximately 2-month period could optionally be provided by prospective study participants. Before DNA extraction, prospective study blood samples were shipped either frozen or at room temperature.

The rearranged segments are TRBV11-3 and TRBJ2-7; a confident D gene designation cannot be given. The sequenced sample was PBMCs or T cells enriched from blood (not recorded which). The clonotype originates from a young woman who had recovered from COVID-19. For the CDR3, the sequence is CASSLDHGGYEQYF. The DNA sequence is TGTGCCAGCAGCTTAGATCACGGCGGCTACGAGCAGTACTTC.